What follows is one TCR beta chain and its context. CDR1 is MGHRA and CDR2 is YSYEKL in the germline V gene. The CDR3 is made up of 16 amino acids. Trimming left V 1 base short and J 7 bases short, with 17 bases between. This sample stems from a study of blood T cell repertoires in COVID-19. For the study at large: Samples of COVID-19 (acute and convalescent) were obtained from the United States, Italy and Spain. T cells, B-cell-depleted T cells, or PBMCs supplied cDNA or gDNA.

As handled by the study authors: Researchers report that nucleated cell counts were estimated from reference gene primer amplification. Clones were sequenced by immunoSEQ multiplex PCR, and TCRdb holds only the in-frame ones, with some missing. V, J and clone size were drawn from that table, and D and trimming were deduced from the DNA. Of tens of thousands of clones detected, around nine tenths appear once; the ten largest clones hold more than 15%. What was sequenced was peripheral blood. This chain uses TRBV4-1 with TRBJ1-5; D not resolved. The clonotype was recovered from a man aged 55 to 70 with active or convalescent COVID-19. In nucleotides, the CDR3 is TGCGCCAGCAGCCAAGTATTGTACAAGGAGGCCCAGCCCCAGCATTTT. Translation gives CASSQVLYKEAQPQHF.